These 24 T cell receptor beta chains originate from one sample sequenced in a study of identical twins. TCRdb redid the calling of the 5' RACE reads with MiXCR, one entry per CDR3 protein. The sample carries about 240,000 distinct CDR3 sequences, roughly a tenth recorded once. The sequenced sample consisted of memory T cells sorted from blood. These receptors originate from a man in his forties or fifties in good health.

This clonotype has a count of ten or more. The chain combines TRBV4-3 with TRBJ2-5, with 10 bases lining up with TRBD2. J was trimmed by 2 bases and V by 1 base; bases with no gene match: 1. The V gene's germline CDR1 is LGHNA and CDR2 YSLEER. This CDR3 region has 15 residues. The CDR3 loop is CASSQGTSGQETQYF. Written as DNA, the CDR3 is TGCGCCAGCAGCCAAGGGACTAGCGGACAAGAGACCCAGTACTTC.

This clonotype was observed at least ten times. Here the CDR3 reads CASTTSGGWQEQFF. In nucleotides, the CDR3 is TGTGCCAGCACTACTAGCGGGGGGTGGCAGGAGCAGTTCTTC. V usage is TRBV11-2 and J usage is TRBJ2-1, with 12 nucleotides matching TRBD2. CDR3 length equals 14 residues. Germline CDR1 reads SGHAT; CDR2 reads FQNNGV. V lost 7 bases, J lost 10 bases, and 8 bases stayed unmatched.

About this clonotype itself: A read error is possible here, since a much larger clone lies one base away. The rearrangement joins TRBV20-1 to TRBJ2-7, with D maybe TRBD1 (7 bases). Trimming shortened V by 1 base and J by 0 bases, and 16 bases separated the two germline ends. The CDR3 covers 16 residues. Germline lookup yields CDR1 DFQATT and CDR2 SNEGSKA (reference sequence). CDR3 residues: CSARAPGGRGSYEQYF. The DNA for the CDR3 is TGCAGTGCTAGAGCCCCAGGGGGGAGAGGCTCCTACGAGCAGTACTTC.

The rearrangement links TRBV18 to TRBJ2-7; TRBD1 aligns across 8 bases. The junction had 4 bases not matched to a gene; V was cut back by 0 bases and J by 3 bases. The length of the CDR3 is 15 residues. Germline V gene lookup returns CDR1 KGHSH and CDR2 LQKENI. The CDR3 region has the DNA TGTGCCAGCTCACCACCGGGACAGGCTCGCTACGAGCAGTACTTC. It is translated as CASSPPGQARYEQYF.

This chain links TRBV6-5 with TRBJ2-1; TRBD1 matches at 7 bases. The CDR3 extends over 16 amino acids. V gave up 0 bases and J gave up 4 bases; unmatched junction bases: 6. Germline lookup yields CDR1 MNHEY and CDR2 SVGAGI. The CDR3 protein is CASSYSSGQLYNEQFF. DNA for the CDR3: TGTGCCAGCAGTTACTCGTCGGGACAGCTTTACAATGAGCAGTTCTTC.

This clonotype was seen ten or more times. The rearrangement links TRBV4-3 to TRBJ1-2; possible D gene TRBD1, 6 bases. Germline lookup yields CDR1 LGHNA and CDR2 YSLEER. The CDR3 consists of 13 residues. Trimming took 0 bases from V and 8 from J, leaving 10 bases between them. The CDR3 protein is CASSQEPGAGYTF. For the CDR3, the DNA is TGCGCCAGCAGCCAAGAGCCAGGGGCGGGCTACACCTTC.

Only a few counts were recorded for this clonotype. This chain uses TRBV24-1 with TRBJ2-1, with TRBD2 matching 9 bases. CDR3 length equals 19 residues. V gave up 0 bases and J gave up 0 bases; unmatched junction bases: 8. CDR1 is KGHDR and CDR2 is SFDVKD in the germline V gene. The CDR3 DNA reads TGTGCCACCAGTGATTTGTTCACTAGCGGGTTTAGCTCCTACAATGAGCAGTTCTTC. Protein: CATSDLFTSGFSSYNEQFF.

The CDR3 loop reads CASSLPDLTDTQYF. The CDR3 coding sequence is TGTGCCAGCAGTTTGCCGGACCTCACAGATACGCAGTATTTT. V and J are TRBV12-3 or TRBV12-4 and TRBJ2-3; no clear D gene. Trimming stripped 3 bases from V and 2 bases from J, with 9 bases between. There are 14 residues in the CDR3.

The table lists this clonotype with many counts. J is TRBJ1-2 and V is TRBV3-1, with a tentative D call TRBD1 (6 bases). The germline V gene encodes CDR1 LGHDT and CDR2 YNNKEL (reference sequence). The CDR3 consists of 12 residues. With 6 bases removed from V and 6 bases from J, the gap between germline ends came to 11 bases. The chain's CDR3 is CASSTGHDGYTF. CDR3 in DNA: TGTGCCAGCAGTACAGGGCACGATGGCTACACCTTC. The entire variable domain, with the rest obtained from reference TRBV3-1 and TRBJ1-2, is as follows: DTAVSQTPKYLVTQMGNDKSIKCEQNLGHDTMYWYKQDSKKFLKIMFSYNNKELIINETVPNRFSPKSPDKAHLNLHINSLELGDSAVYFCASSTGHDGYTFGSGTRLTVV.

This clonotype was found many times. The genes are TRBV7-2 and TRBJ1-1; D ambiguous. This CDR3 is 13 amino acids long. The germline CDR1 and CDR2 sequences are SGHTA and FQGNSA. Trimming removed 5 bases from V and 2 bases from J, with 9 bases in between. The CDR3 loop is CASSLGYNTEAFF. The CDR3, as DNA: TGTGCCAGCAGCCTAGGGTATAACACTGAAGCTTTCTTT.

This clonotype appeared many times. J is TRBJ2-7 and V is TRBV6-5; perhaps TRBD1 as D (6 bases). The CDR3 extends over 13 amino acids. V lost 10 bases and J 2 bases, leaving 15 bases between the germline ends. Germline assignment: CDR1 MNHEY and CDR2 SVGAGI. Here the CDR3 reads CATTSGTTYEQYF. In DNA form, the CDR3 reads TGTGCCACCACTTCGGGGACAACCTACGAGCAGTACTTC.

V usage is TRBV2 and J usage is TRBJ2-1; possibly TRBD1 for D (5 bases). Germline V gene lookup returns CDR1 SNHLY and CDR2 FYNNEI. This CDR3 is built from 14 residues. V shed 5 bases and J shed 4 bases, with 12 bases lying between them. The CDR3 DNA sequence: TGTGCCAGCAGTCGCTGGACACAATACAATGAGCAGTTCTTC. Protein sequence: CASSRWTQYNEQFF.

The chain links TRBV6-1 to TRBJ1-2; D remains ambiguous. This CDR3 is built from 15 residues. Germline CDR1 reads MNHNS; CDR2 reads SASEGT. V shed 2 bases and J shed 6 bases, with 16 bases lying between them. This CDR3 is CASSETSVGFNGYTF. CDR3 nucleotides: TGTGCCAGCAGTGAAACCAGCGTAGGGTTTAATGGCTACACCTTC.

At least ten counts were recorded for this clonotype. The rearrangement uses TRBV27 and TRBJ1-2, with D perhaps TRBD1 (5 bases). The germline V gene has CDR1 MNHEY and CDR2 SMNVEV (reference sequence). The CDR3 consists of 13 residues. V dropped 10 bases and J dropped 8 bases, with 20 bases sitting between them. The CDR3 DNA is TGTGCCACCTCCGGGGGGTTCCAATCCGGCTACACCTTC. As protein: CATSGGFQSGYTF.

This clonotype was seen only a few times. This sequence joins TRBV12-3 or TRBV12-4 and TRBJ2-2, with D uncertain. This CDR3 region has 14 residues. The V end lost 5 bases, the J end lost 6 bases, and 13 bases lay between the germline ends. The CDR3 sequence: CASSPHGRAGELFF. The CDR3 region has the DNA TGTGCCAGCAGTCCCCATGGACGTGCCGGGGAGCTGTTTTTT.

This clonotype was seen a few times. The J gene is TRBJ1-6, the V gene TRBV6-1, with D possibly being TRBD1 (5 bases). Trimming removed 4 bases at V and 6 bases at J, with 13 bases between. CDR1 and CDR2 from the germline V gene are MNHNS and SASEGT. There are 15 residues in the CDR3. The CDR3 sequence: CASSGERGSNSPLHF. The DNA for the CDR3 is TGTGCCAGCAGTGGGGAGCGGGGGTCTAATTCACCCCTCCACTTT.

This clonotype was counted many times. The CDR3 is CASSLEGTGRGAFF. CDR3 bases: TGCGCCAGCAGCTTGGAGGGGACAGGGAGAGGTGCTTTCTTT. This chain uses TRBV5-1 with TRBJ1-1, with TRBD1 matching over 9 bases. V shed 0 bases, J shed 11 bases, and the junction held 8 bases outside the gene matches. CDR3 length equals 14 residues. In germline, CDR1 is SGHRS, CDR2 YFSETQ.

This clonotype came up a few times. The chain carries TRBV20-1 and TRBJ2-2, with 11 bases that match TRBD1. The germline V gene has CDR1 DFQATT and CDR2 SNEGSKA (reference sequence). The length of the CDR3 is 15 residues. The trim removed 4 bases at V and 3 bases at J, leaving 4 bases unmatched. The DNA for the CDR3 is TGCAGTGCTACCGGGACAGGGGGTGACACCGGGGAGCTGTTTTTT. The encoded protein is CSATGTGGDTGELFF.

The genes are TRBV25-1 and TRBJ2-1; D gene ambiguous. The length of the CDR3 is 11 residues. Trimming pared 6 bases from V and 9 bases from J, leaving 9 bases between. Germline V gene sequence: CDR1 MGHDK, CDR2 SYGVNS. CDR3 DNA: TGTGCCAGCAGCCGGGCGCTTGAGCAGTTCTTC. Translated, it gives CASSRALEQFF.

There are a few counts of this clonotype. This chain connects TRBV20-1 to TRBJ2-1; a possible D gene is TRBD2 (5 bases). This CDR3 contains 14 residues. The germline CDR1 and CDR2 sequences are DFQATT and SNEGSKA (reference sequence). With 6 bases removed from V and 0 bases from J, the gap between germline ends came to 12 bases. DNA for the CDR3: TGCAGTGCCAGGACTCCTAGCTCCTACAATGAGCAGTTCTTC. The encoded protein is CSARTPSSYNEQFF.

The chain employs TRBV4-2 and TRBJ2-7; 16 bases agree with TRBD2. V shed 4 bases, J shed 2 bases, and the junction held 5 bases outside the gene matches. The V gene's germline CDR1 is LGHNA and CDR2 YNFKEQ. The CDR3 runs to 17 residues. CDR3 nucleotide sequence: TGTGCCAGCAGCCTCGCCGGGACTAGCGGGGGGGCCTACGAGCAGTACTTC. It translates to CASSLAGTSGGAYEQYF.

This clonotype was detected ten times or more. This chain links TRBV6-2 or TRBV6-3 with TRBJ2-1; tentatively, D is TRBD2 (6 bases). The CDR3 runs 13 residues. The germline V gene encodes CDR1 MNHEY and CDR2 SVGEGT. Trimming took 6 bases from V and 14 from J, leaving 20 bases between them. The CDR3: CASSPYRARGEFF. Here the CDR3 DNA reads TGTGCCAGCAGCCCATACCGGGCCCGCGGGGAGTTCTTC.

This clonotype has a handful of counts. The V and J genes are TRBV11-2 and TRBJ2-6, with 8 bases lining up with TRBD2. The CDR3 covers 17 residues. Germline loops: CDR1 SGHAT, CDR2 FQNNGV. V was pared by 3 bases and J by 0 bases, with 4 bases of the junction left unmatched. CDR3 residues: CASSLRGVLSGANVLTF. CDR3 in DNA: TGTGCCAGCAGCTTGCGGGGGGTCCTCTCTGGGGCCAACGTCCTGACTTTC.

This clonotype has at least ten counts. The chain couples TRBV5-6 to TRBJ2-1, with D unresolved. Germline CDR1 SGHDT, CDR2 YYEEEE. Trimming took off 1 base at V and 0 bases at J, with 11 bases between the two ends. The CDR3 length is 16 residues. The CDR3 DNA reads TGTGCCAGCAGCTTGTATTCTAGAAGCTCCTACAATGAGCAGTTCTTC. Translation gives CASSLYSRSSYNEQFF. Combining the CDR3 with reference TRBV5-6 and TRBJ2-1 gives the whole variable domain DAGVTQSPTHLIKTRGQQVTLRCSPKSGHDTVSWYQQALGQGPQFIFQYYEEEERQRGNFPDRFSGHQFPNYSSELNVNALLLGDSALYLCASSLYSRSSYNEQFFGPGTRLTVL.